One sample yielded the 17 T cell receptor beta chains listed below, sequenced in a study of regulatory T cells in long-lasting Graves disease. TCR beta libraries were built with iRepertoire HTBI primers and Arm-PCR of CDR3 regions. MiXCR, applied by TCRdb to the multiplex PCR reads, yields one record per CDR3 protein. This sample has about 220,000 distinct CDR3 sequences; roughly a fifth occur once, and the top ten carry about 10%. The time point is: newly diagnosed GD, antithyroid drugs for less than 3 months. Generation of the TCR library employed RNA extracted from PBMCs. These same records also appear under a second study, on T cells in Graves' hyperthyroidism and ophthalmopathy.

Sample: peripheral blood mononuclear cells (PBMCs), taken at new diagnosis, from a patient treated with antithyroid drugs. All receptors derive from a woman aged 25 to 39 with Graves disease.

CDR3 protein: CSGVSGQAGGNTQYF. The CDR3 region has the DNA TGCAGCGGGGTTTCCGGACAGGCGGGAGGGAACACGCAGTATTTT. The chain is built from TRBV29-1 and TRBJ2-3; 9 nucleotides line up with TRBD2. Germline CDR1 reads SQVTM; CDR2 reads ANQGSEA. V was pared by 7 bases and J by 9 bases, with 17 bases of the junction left unmatched. The CDR3 sequence is 15 residues long.

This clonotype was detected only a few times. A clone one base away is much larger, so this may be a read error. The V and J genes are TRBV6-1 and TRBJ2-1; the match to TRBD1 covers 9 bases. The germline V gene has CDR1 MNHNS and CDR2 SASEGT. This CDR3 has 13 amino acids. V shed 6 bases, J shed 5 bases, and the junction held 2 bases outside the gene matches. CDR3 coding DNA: TGTGCCAGCAGCGACAGGGGGAACAATGAGCAGTTCTTC. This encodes CASSDRGNNEQFF.

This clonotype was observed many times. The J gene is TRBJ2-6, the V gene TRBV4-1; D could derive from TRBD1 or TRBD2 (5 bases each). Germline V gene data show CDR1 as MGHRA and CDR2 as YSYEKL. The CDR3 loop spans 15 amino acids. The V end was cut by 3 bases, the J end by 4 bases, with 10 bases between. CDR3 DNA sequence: TGCGCCAGCAGCCAGTCGGGGCTCGGGGCCAACGTCCTGACTTTC. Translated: CASSQSGLGANVLTF.

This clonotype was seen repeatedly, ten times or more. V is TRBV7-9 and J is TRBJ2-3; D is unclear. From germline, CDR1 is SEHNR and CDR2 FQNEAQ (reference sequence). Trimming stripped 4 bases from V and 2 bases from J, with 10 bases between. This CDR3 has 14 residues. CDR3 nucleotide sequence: TGTGCCAGCAGCTATAGTTGGACCACAGATACGCAGTATTTT. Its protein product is CASSYSWTTDTQYF.

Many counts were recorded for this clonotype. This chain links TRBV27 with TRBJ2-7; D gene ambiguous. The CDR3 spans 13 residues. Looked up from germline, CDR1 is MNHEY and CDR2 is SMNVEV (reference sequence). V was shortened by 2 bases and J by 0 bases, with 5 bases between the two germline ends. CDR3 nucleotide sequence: TGTGCCAGCAGTTTAGGCCACTCCTACGAGCAGTACTTC. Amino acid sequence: CASSLGHSYEQYF.

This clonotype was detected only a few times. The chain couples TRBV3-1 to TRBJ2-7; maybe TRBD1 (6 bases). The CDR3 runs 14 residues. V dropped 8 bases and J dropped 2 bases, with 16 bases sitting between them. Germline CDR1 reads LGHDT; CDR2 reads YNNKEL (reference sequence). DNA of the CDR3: TGTGCCAGCTCATCGACAGGACCAGCCTACGAGCAGTACTTC. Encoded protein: CASSSTGPAYEQYF.

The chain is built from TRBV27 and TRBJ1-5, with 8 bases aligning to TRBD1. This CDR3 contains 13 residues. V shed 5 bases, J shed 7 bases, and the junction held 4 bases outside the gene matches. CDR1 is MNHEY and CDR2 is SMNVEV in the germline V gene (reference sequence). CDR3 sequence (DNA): TGTGCCAGCAGTCGACAGGGGAGGCAGCCCCAGCATTTT. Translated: CASSRQGRQPQHF.

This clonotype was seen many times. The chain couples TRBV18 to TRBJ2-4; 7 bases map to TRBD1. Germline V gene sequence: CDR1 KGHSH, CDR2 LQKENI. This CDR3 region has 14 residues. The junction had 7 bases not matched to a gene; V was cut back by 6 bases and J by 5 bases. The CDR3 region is CASSRQGGENIQYF. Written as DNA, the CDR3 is TGTGCCAGCTCCCGACAGGGTGGTGAAAACATTCAGTACTTC.

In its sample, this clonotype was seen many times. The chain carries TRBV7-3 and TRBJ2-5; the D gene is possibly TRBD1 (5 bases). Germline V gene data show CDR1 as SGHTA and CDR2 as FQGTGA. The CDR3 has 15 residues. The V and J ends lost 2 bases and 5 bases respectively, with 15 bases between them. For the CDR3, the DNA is TGTGCCAGCAGCTTAGGGGCCAGGGTCCCGGAGACCCAGTACTTC. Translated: CASSLGARVPETQYF.

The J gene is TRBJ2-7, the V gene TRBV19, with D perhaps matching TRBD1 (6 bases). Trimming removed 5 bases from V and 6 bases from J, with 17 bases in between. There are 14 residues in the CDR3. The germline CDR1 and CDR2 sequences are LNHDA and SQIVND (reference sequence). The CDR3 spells CASSALPSQGEQYF. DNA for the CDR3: TGTGCCAGTAGTGCACTTCCCTCACAGGGCGAGCAGTACTTC.

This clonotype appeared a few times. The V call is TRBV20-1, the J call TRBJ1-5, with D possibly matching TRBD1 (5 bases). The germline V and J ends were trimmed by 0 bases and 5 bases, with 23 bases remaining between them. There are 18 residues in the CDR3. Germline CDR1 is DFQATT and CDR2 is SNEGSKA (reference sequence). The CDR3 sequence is CSARDRRGVRMPHQPQHF. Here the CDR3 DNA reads TGCAGTGCTAGAGATCGTAGAGGGGTCAGAATGCCTCATCAGCCCCAGCATTTT.

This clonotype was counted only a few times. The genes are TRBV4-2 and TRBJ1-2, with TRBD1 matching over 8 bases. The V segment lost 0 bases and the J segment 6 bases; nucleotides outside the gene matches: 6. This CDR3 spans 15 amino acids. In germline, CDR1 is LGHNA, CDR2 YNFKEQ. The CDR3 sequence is CASSQDGQGGDGYTF. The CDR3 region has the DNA TGTGCCAGCAGCCAAGATGGACAGGGAGGTGATGGCTACACCTTC.

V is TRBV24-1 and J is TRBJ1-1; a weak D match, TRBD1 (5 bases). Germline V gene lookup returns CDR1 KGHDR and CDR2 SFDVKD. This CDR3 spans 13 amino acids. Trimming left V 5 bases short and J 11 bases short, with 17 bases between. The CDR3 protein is CATSAADSPGAFF. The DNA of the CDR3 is TGTGCCACCAGTGCCGCCGACAGCCCAGGGGCTTTCTTT.

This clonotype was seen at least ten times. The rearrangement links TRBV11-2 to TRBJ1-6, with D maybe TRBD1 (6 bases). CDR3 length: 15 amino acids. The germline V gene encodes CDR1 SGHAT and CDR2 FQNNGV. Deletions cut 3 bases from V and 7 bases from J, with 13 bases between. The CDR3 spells CASSLARGLNSPLHF. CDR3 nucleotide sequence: TGTGCCAGCAGCTTGGCCAGGGGACTCAATTCACCCCTCCACTTT.

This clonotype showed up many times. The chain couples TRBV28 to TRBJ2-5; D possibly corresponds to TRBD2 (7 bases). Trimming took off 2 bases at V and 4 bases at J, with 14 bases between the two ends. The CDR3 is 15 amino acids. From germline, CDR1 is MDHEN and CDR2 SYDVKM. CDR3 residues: CASSLGGGGLETQYF. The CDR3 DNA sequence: TGTGCCAGCAGTTTAGGGGGAGGGGGGTTAGAGACCCAGTACTTC.

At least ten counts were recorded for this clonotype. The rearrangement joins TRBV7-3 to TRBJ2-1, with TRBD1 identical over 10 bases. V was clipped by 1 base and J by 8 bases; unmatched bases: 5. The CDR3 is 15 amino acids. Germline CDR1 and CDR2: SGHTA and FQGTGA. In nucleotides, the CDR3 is TGTGCCAGCAGCTTAAACTCAGGACAGGGGGATGAGCAGTTCTTC. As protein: CASSLNSGQGDEQFF.

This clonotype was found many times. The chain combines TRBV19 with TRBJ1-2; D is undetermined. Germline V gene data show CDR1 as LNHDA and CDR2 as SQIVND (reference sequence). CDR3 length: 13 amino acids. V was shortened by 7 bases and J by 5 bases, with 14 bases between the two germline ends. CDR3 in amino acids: CASISRPGYGYTF. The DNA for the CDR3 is TGTGCCAGTATCTCGCGCCCGGGATATGGCTACACCTTC.